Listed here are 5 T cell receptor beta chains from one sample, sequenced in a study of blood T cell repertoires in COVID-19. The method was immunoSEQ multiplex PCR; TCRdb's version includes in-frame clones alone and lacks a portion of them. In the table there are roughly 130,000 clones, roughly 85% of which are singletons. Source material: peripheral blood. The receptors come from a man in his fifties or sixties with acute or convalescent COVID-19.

CDR3 amino acids: CASSPPSEETQYF. CDR3 coding DNA: TGTGCCAGCTCACCACCCTCGGAAGAGACCCAGTACTTC. V usage is TRBV18 and J usage is TRBJ2-5; no clear D. The CDR3 is 13 residues long. Germline V gene sequence: CDR1 KGHSH, CDR2 LQKENI. Between the trimmed V and J ends, which lost 0 bases and 3 bases, there was a span of 5 bases.

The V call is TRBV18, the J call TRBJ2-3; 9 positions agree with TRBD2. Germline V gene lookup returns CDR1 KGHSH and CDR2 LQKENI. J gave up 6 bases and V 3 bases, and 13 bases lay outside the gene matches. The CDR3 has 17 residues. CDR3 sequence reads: CASSPLGNSGRGDTQYF. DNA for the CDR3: TGTGCCAGCTCACCCCTTGGAAATAGCGGGAGAGGGGATACGCAGTATTTT.

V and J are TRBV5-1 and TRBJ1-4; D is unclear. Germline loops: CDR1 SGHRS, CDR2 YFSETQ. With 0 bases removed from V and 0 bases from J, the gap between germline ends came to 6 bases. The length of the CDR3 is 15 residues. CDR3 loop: CASSLGSTTNEKLFF. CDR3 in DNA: TGCGCCAGCAGCTTGGGTTCCACAACTAATGAAAAACTGTTTTTT.

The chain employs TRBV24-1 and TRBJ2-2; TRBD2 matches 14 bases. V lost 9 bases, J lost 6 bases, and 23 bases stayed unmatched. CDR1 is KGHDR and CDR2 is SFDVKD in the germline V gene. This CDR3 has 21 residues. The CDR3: CATPGQGVLGLAGVEAGELFF. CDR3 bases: TGTGCCACCCCGGGACAGGGGGTATTGGGACTAGCGGGAGTAGAGGCCGGGGAGCTGTTTTTT.

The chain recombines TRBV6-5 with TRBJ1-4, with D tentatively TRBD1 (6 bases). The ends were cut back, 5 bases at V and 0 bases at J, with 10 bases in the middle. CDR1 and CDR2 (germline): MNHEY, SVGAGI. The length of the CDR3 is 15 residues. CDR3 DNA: TGTGCCAGCAGTCTAACAGGGACAACTAATGAAAAACTGTTTTTT. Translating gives CASSLTGTTNEKLFF.